This T cell receptor beta chain is from a study of human T cells and chemical hapten exposure. TCRdb re-derived calls from the RACE reads in MiXCR, one entry per CDR3 protein. The sample lists approximately 80,000 distinct CDR3 sequences, approximately 11% occurring once. About this clonotype: Its antigen is unknown.

The CDR3 is 15 amino acids. V lost 4 bases to trimming and J lost 6 bases; unmatched junction nucleotides: 7. Germline CDR1 and CDR2: SGHRS and YFSETQ. As for time point: patch test 3, about 24 weeks after DPC sensitization. The treatment denotes: therapeutic diphenylcyclopropenone sensitization with weekly scalp DPC. Findings of the study overall: The number of TCRs above 1 in 1000 frequency did not change after DPC sensitization. Expanded TCRs were compared with controls, and the expanded TCRs formed significantly more large CDR3 similarity clusters.

V and J are TRBV5-1 and TRBJ2-1; 10 bases are shared with TRBD2. This specimen was whole blood, taken in connection with sensitization to the hapten diphenylcyclopropenone (DPC). The source of this sequence is a woman aged 45-60 years with alopecia areata. Some clones in this sample may be carry-over from other donors' samples. This CDR3 is CASSRIAGGSNEQFF. The CDR3 region has the DNA TGCGCCAGCAGCAGAATAGCGGGAGGTTCCAATGAGCAGTTCTTC.